Below, 24 T cell receptor beta chains from the same sample are listed, as sequenced in a study of beta chain features in type 1 diabetes. The isolated RNA, all of it, was reverse transcribed, so expressed TCRB transcripts were what got sequenced. Measured with immunoSEQ multiplex PCR; TCRdb has only the in-frame clones, and not every one. This table holds 390,000 or so clones, roughly 14% found once. The sample consisted of naive CD4+ T cells from blood. The receptors originated from a man younger than 45 in good health.

The DNA of the CDR3 is TGTGCCAGCAGCTACACTGGTTGGGACATTCAGTACTTC. It translates to CASSYTGWDIQYF. The chain combines TRBV11-3 with TRBJ2-4, with D unresolved. The CDR3 runs to 13 residues. Per germline, CDR1 SGHNT and CDR2 YENEEA. The V end was cut by 4 bases, the J end by 8 bases, with 12 bases between.

This clone has a handful of counts. The chain employs TRBV30 and TRBJ1-1; no firm D call. CDR3 length: 12 residues. The germline V and J ends were trimmed by 1 base and 11 bases, with 14 bases remaining between them. Germline lookup yields CDR1 GTSNPN and CDR2 SVGIG (reference sequence). The CDR3 is CAWSDGEGMAFF. As DNA, the CDR3 is TGTGCCTGGAGTGACGGGGAAGGTATGGCTTTCTTT.

There are a few counts of this clone. V usage is TRBV14 and J usage is TRBJ2-3; a weak D match, TRBD2 (5 bases). The CDR3 has 14 residues. CDR1 is SGHDN, CDR2 FVKESK, per germline. Between the trimmed V and J ends, which lost 4 bases and 10 bases, there was a span of 18 bases. The CDR3 nucleotides are TGTGCCAGCAGCCCCCTTTCGTTCCAACTAGCGCAGTATTTT. Protein: CASSPLSFQLAQYF.

The table lists this clone with a few counts. CDR3 DNA sequence: TGTGCCAGCCCAGGGGAGTTCTTC. It is translated as CASPGEFF. This sequence joins TRBV7-2 and TRBJ2-1, with D perhaps TRBD1 (6 bases). Germline lookup yields CDR1 SGHTA and CDR2 FQGNSA. This CDR3 is 8 amino acids long. V lost 8 bases and J 14 bases, leaving 7 bases between the germline ends. Variable domain in full (rest from reference TRBV7-2 and TRBJ2-1): GAGVSQSPSNKVTEKGKDVELRCDPISGHTALYWYRQSLGQGLEFLIYFQGNSAPDKSGLPSDRFSAERTGGSVSTLTIQRTQQEDSAVYLCASPGEFFGPGTRLTVL.

The gene calls are TRBV30 and TRBJ2-2; D remains ambiguous. Trimming took 2 bases from V and 4 from J, leaving 11 bases between them. This CDR3 has 14 amino acids. Germline values: CDR1 GTSNPN, CDR2 SVGIG (reference sequence). CDR3 sequence reads: CAWSQGQLTGELFF. As DNA, the CDR3 is TGTGCCTGGAGTCAAGGGCAGCTCACCGGGGAGCTGTTTTTT.

This clone was seen only a few times. The chain's CDR3 is CASSDRGSYEQYV. The CDR3 DNA is TGTGCCAGCAGTGATCGGGGGTCCTACGAGCAGTACGTC. The genes are TRBV25-1 and TRBJ2-7; the D gene is possibly TRBD2 (6 bases). The CDR3 spans 13 residues. Deletions cut 3 bases from V and 1 base from J, with 7 bases between. Germline CDR1 and CDR2: MGHDK and SYGVNS.

This clone was found a few times. This chain uses TRBV4-1 with TRBJ2-5, with D perhaps assigned TRBD1 or TRBD2 (6 bases each). Germline CDR1 reads MGHRA; CDR2 reads YSYEKL. Trimming took off 1 base at V and 2 bases at J, with 14 bases between the two ends. The CDR3 sequence is 16 residues long. CDR3 bases: TGCGCCAGCAGCCAAGGATTCCAGGGGAGGCAAGAGACCCAGTACTTC. It yields the protein CASSQGFQGRQETQYF.

The rearrangement uses TRBV19 and TRBJ1-1; 7 nucleotides agree with TRBD1. CDR3 size: 15 residues. With 0 bases clipped from V and 7 bases from J, the junction kept 8 bases outside the gene matches. Per the germline V gene, CDR1 is LNHDA and CDR2 is SQIVND (reference sequence). Here the CDR3 DNA reads TGTGCCAGTAGTATAGAATTAACAGGGGTAAATGAAGCTTTCTTT. Protein product: CASSIELTGVNEAFF.

The genes are TRBV4-3 and TRBJ2-1; TRBD1 matches at 7 bases. Germline V gene lookup returns CDR1 LGHNA and CDR2 YSLEER. Trimming removed 0 bases from V and 15 bases from J; junction bases left unmatched: 5. The CDR3 runs to 12 residues. The CDR3 loop reads CASSQDRQGPFF. DNA for the CDR3: TGCGCCAGCAGCCAAGATAGACAGGGACCGTTCTTC.

This clone has only a few counts. This sequence joins TRBV9 and TRBJ2-3, with 7 bases fitting TRBD2. This CDR3 is built from 15 residues. CDR1 is SGDLS and CDR2 is YYNGEE in the germline V gene. Trimming removed 4 bases from V and 0 bases from J; junction bases left unmatched: 5. The CDR3 DNA reads TGTGCCAGCAGCCTGACTAGCCTTAGCACAGATACGCAGTATTTT. It yields the protein CASSLTSLSTDTQYF. Based on the CDR3 plus reference TRBV9 and TRBJ2-3, the full variable domain is DSGVTQTPKHLITATGQRVTLRCSPRSGDLSVYWYQQSLDQGLQFLIQYYNGEERAKGNILERFSAQQFPDLHSELNLSSLELGDSALYFCASSLTSLSTDTQYFGPGTRLTVL.

The chain links TRBV23-1 to TRBJ2-2; no clear D gene. TRBV23-1 is an ORF for which the function is uncertain. The CDR3 loop spans 15 amino acids. The V and J ends lost 3 bases and 0 bases respectively, with 8 bases between them. The CDR3 here is CASSHRASNTGELFF. The CDR3 DNA follows: TGCGCCAGCAGTCACCGGGCTTCGAACACCGGGGAGCTGTTTTTT.

The chain couples TRBV25-1 to TRBJ1-2, with D hard to call. Germline assignment: CDR1 MGHDK and CDR2 SYGVNS. The CDR3 is made up of 14 amino acids. V lost 1 base, J lost 2 bases, and 8 bases lay in between. The CDR3 DNA reads TGTGCCAGCAGTGAATCGGGCAGGAACTATGGCTACACCTTC. Amino acid sequence: CASSESGRNYGYTF.

This clone was observed a few times. The V call is TRBV14, the J call TRBJ2-2; D might be TRBD1 (5 bases). The V end lost 0 bases, the J end lost 4 bases, and 12 bases lay between the germline ends. The CDR3 loop spans 16 amino acids. Germline lookup yields CDR1 SGHDN and CDR2 FVKESK. The CDR3 is CASSQDQGSATGELFF. CDR3 in DNA: TGTGCCAGCAGCCAAGATCAGGGTTCGGCCACCGGGGAGCTGTTTTTT.

This clone was counted a few times. DNA for the CDR3: TGTGCCAGCAGTCGTAAACAGGGATGTTTCTCCTACGAGCAGTACGTC. This codes for CASSRKQGCFSYEQYV. The V gene is TRBV7-2, the J gene TRBJ2-7, with a weak D call TRBD1 (6 bases). V lost 6 bases, J lost 0 bases, and 18 bases lay in between. This CDR3 has 16 amino acids. Germline lookup yields CDR1 SGHTA and CDR2 FQGNSA.

This clone showed up just a few times. The chain links TRBV15 to TRBJ2-1; 9 bases are shared with TRBD2. Germline loops: CDR1 LNHNV, CDR2 YYDKDF (reference sequence). This CDR3 is 15 amino acids long. Trimming cost V 3 bases and J 8 bases; bases outside gene matches: 8. The CDR3 reads CATSREGSGRDEQFF. The CDR3 nucleotides are TGTGCCACCAGCAGGGAGGGTAGCGGGAGAGATGAGCAGTTCTTC.

The gene calls are TRBV14 and TRBJ2-5; D remains ambiguous. V lost 4 bases, J lost 5 bases, and 11 bases lay in between. CDR3 size: 13 residues. From germline, CDR1 is SGHDN and CDR2 FVKESK. CDR3 coding DNA: TGTGCCAGCAGCCCCCTGTCCGGGGAGACCCAGTACTTC. Protein sequence: CASSPLSGETQYF.

The V call is TRBV7-9, the J call TRBJ2-1; 10 bases map to TRBD1. Germline CDR1 is SEHNR and CDR2 is FQNEAQ (reference sequence). Germline trimming cut 4 bases from V and 10 bases from J; bases unmatched to any gene: 10. The CDR3 length is 15 residues. CDR3 region: CASSSGTGESGEQFF. The CDR3, as DNA: TGTGCCAGCAGCTCAGGGACAGGGGAGTCTGGGGAGCAGTTCTTC.

In this sample, this clone turned up a few times. The chain is built from TRBV7-2 and TRBJ2-1; 7 bases match TRBD2. V dropped 5 bases and J dropped 2; count of bases not matched to a gene: 3. CDR3 length equals 14 residues. CDR1 is SGHTA and CDR2 is FQGNSA in the germline V gene. The CDR3 DNA is TGTGCCAGCAGCGTCGGGACTACCTACAATGAGCAGTTCTTC. It encodes CASSVGTTYNEQFF.

The chain is built from TRBV11-2 and TRBJ1-1; D might be TRBD1 (6 bases). Looked up from germline, CDR1 is SGHAT and CDR2 is FQNNGV. The CDR3 extends over 15 amino acids. The germline V and J ends were trimmed by 5 bases and 6 bases, with 19 bases remaining between them. CDR3 DNA sequence: TGTGCCAGCAGCAAATTACAGGGTCGATCGGCTGAAGCTTTCTTT. This sequence encodes CASSKLQGRSAEAFF.

The rearrangement joins TRBV7-2 to TRBJ2-5, with 8 nucleotides matching TRBD2. V shed 1 base, J shed 2 bases, and the junction held 3 bases outside the gene matches. Germline CDR1 reads SGHTA; CDR2 reads FQGNSA. The CDR3 spans 15 residues. The CDR3 coding sequence is TGTGCCAGCAGCTTAGAGGGACTAGTACAAGAGACCCAGTACTTC. Encoded protein: CASSLEGLVQETQYF.

At least ten counts were recorded for this clone. The rearrangement links TRBV30 to TRBJ2-6; no clear D gene. Trimming took 0 bases from V and 2 from J, leaving 5 bases between them. This CDR3 comprises 14 residues. Germline-derived CDR1 and CDR2 are GTSNPN and SVGIG (reference sequence). The CDR3 protein is CAWSVLAGANVLTF. In DNA, the CDR3 is TGTGCCTGGAGTGTACTGGCTGGGGCCAACGTCCTGACTTTC.

The chain employs TRBV9 and TRBJ2-3, with 10 bases identical to TRBD2. The CDR3 loop spans 17 amino acids. The J segment lost 5 bases and the V segment lost 0 bases, leaving 9 bases of the junction unmatched. Germline assignment: CDR1 SGDLS and CDR2 YYNGEE. CDR3: CASSVATSGGAQDTQYF. The CDR3 nucleotides are TGTGCCAGCAGCGTAGCTACGAGCGGGGGGGCCCAAGATACGCAGTATTTT.

The chain joins TRBV6-4 to TRBJ1-6; D possibly corresponds to TRBD1 (5 bases). Germline lookup yields CDR1 MRHNA and CDR2 SNTAGT. The CDR3 consists of 18 residues. The V gene lost 7 bases and the J gene lost 6 bases, with 25 bases spanning the gap. The CDR3 protein is CASIARLRGPRFNSPLHF. In DNA, the CDR3 is TGTGCCAGCATAGCGAGGTTAAGGGGACCGCGTTTTAATTCACCCCTCCACTTT.

Of note for this clone: Other DNA sequences of this sample code for an identical CDR3. The V gene is TRBV5-6, the J gene TRBJ1-2; D ambiguous. The CDR3 consists of 13 residues. Looked up from germline, CDR1 is SGHDT and CDR2 is YYEEEE. Trimming pared 0 bases from V and 2 bases from J, leaving 5 bases between. The CDR3 DNA reads as TGTGCCAGCAGCTTGGACACCAACTATGGCTACACCTTC. Translated: CASSLDTNYGYTF.